This T cell receptor (beta chain) was documented in a study of early T cells in non-severe SARS-CoV-2 infection. A few counts support this clonotype. Germline assignment: CDR1 MGHRA and CDR2 YSYEKL. V was trimmed by 1 base and J by 2 bases, leaving 15 bases between them. The CDR3 runs 16 residues. TCRdb ran MiXCR on the 5' RACE reads and lists one entry per CDR3 protein. Of around 100,000 distinct CDR3 sequences listed, about an eighth were seen once; the top ten hold approximately 6%. This chain links TRBV4-1 with TRBJ2-7; D call uncertain. The source of this sequence is an adult who was a healthcare worker with PCR-confirmed SARS-CoV-2 infection or an uninfected control (not recorded which). The specimen sequenced was whole blood. The CDR3 nucleotides read TGCGCCAGCAGCCAAGTCCAAAGCTTTTTACCCTACGAGCAGTACTTC. Translating gives CASSQVQSFLPYEQYF.